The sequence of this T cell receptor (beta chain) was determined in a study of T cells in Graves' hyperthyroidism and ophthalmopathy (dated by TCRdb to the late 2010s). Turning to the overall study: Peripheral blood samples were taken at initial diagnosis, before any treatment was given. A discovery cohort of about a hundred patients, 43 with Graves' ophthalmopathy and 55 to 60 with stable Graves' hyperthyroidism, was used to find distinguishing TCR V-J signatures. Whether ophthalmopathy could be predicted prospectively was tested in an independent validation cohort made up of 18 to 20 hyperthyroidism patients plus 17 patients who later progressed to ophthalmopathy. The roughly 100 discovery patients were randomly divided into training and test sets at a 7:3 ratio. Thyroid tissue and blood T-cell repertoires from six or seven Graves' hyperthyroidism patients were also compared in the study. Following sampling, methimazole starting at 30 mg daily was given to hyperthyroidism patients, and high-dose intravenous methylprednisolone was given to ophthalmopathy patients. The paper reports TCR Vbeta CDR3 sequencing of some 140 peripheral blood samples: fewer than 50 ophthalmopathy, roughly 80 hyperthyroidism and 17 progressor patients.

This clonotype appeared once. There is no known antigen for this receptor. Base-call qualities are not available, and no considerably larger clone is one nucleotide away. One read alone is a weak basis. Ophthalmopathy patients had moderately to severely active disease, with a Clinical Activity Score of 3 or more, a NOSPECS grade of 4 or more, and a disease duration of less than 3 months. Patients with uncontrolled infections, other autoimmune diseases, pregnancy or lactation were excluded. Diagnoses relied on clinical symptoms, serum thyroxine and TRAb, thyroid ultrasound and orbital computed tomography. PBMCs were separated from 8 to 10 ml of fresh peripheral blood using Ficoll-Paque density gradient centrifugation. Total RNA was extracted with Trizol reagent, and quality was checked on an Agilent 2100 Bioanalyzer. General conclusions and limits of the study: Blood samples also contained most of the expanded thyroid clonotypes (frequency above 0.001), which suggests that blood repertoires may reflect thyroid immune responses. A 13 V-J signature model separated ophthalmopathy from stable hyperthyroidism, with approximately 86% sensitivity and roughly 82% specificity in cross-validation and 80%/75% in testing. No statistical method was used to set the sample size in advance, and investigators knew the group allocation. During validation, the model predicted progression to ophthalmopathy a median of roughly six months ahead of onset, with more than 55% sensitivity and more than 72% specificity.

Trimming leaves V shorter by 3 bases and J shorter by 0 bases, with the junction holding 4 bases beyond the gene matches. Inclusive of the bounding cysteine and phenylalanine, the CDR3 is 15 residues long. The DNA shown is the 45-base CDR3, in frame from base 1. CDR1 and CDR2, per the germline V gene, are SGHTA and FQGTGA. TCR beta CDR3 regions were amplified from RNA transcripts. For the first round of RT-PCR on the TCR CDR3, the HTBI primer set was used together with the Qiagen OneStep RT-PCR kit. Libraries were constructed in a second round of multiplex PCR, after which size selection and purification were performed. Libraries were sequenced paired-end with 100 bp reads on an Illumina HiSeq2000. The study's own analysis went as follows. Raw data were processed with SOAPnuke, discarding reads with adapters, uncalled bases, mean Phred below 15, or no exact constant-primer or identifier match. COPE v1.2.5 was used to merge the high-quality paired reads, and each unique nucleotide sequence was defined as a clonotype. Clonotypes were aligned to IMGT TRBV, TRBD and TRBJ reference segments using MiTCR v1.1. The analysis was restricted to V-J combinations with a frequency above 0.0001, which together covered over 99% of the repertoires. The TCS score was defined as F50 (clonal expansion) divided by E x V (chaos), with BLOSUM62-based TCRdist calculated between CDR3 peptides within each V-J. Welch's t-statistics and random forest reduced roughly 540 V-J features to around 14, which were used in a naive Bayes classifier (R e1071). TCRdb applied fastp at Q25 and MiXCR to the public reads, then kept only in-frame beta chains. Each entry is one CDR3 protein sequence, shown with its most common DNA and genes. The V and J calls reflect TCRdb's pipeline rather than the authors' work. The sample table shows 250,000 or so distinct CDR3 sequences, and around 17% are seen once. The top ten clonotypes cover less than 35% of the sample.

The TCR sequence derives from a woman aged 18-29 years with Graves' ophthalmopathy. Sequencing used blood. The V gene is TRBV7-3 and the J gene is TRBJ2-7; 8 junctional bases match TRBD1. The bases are TGTGCCAGCAGCTTGCAGGGGGCTTTCTCCTACGAGCAGTACTTC. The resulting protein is CASSLQGAFSYEQYF.